Listed below are T cell receptor beta chains from one sample, sequenced in a study of cytomegalovirus exposure and HLA in healthy donors. The data were produced by immunoSEQ multiplex PCR, yet TCRdb's version contains in-frame clones alone and is incomplete. The table has around 94,000 clones, roughly 78% seen once. Input material: PBMCs. The receptors shown here come from a woman between 40 and 50 years old in good health and CMV-seropositive. Each CDR3 is given with its conserved first and last residue. D genes are given only for firm matches. Size is omitted from some rows. Given values are once, few, many or a class for expanded clones.

v_gene	j_gene	d_gene	abundance	CDR3aa	CDR3nt
TRBV18	TRBJ2-2	-	-	CASSSGANTGELFF	TGTGCCAGCTCCAGCGGAGCGAACACCGGGGAGCTGTTTTTT
TRBV7-8	TRBJ1-3	TRBD1	few	CASSIRLGQGGNTIYF	TGTGCCAGCAGCATTCGCCTGGGACAGGGGGGCAACACCATATATTTT
TRBV10-2	TRBJ2-7	TRBD1	-	CASSLGQGLYEQYF	TGCGCCAGCAGTTTGGGACAGGGACTTTACGAGCAGTACTTC
TRBV7-2	TRBJ2-1	-	once	CASSLPTRGNEQFF	TGTGCCAGCAGCTTACCAACCCGGGGCAATGAGCAGTTCTTC
TRBV7-9	TRBJ2-7	TRBD1	-	CASSPGTGAEQYF	TGTGCCAGCAGCCCCGGGACAGGGGCCGAGCAGTACTTC
TRBV16	TRBJ1-1	TRBD1	-	CASSQPERQGMNTEAFF	TGTGCCAGCAGCCAACCCGAGAGACAGGGCATGAACACTGAAGCTTTCTTT
TRBV11-3	TRBJ1-1	-	-	CASSLQGKNTEAFF	TGTGCCAGCAGCCTACAGGGAAAAAACACTGAAGCTTTCTTT
TRBV18	TRBJ1-3	-	few	CASSPADSGNTIYF	TGTGCCAGCTCACCGGCTGACTCTGGAAACACCATATATTTT
TRBV4-2	TRBJ1-5	-	-	CASSQPASGNQPQHF	TGTGCCAGCAGCCAACCCGCCTCGGGGAATCAGCCCCAGCATTTT
TRBV27	TRBJ1-5	TRBD1	-	CASSSRQGGDQPQHF	TGTGCCAGCAGTTCGCGACAGGGCGGCGATCAGCCCCAGCATTTT
TRBV6-1	TRBJ2-7	-	few	CASSEAWTNYEQYF	TGTGCCAGCAGTGAAGCGTGGACAAATTACGAGCAGTACTTC
TRBV2	TRBJ1-1	TRBD1	-	CASSEALLGLAGGVWDTEAFF	TGTGCCAGCAGTGAAGCGCTTCTTGGCTTGGCAGGGGGCGTTTGGGACACTGAAGCTTTCTTT
TRBV18	TRBJ1-5	-	-	CASASSGVGNQPQHF	TGTGCCAGCGCATCGTCAGGGGTTGGCAATCAGCCCCAGCATTTT
TRBV25-1	TRBJ2-5	TRBD1	-	CASSQGGGEETQYF	TGTGCCAGCAGCCAAGGGGGCGGAGAAGAGACCCAGTACTTC
TRBV29-1	TRBJ2-3	TRBD2	-	CSVASGSGRDTDTQYF	TGCAGCGTTGCCTCGGGTAGCGGGAGGGATACAGATACGCAGTATTTT
TRBV7-2	TRBJ2-7	-	-	CASSLAGNGREQYF	TGTGCCAGCAGCTTAGCGGGTAATGGGAGGGAGCAGTACTTC
TRBV5-1	TRBJ2-1	TRBD1	few	CASSRPTGGALNEQFF	TGCGCCAGCAGCCGACCGACAGGGGGCGCCCTCAATGAGCAGTTCTTC
TRBV27	TRBJ2-7	TRBD1	once	CASSSGQGNYEQYF	TGTGCCAGCAGTTCCGGACAGGGAAACTACGAGCAGTACTTC
TRBV7-9	TRBJ1-4	TRBD1	-	CASSFGTGGWSNEKLFF	TGTGCCAGCAGCTTTGGGACAGGGGGTTGGTCTAATGAAAAACTGTTTTTT
TRBV19	TRBJ2-5	-	few	CASRDREATQYF	TGTGCCAGTAGAGATAGGGAGGCGACCCAGTACTTC
TRBV15	TRBJ2-7	TRBD2	-	CATSRAPGLAGDGGSYEQYF	TGTGCCACCAGCAGAGCCCCGGGACTAGCGGGAGACGGTGGCTCCTACGAGCAGTACTTC
TRBV6-5	TRBJ2-5	TRBD2	-	CASSYQGGGGQYF	TGTGCCAGCAGTTACCAGGGAGGCGGGGGCCAGTACTTC
TRBV29-1	TRBJ2-2	-	-	CSVLSGELFF	TGCAGCGTTCTCTCCGGGGAGCTGTTTTTT
TRBV4-1	TRBJ1-1	TRBD1	once	CASSLTGDTEAFF	TGCGCCAGCAGCTTAACAGGGGACACTGAAGCTTTCTTT
TRBV19	TRBJ1-5	TRBD1	once	CASRGQGGNQPQHF	TGTGCCAGTAGGGGACAGGGAGGGAATCAGCCCCAGCATTTT
TRBV10-1	TRBJ1-3	TRBD1	few	CAGQGAHGNTIYF	TGCGCCGGCCAGGGGGCGCATGGAAACACCATATATTTT
TRBV7-9	TRBJ2-1	TRBD2	-	CASSPSSPSGSVYNEQFF	TGTGCCAGCAGCCCCTCATCCCCTAGCGGGAGCGTCTACAATGAGCAGTTCTTC
TRBV2	TRBJ2-5	TRBD1	-	CASSGQGRVRYF	TGTGCCAGCAGTGGACAGGGACGTGTACGGTACTTC
TRBV12-5	TRBJ2-1	TRBD2	-	CASGRSSGSYNEQFF	TGTGCTAGTGGCAGATCTAGCGGGAGCTACAATGAGCAGTTCTTC
TRBV27	TRBJ2-7	-	-	CASSLSPSRLVPTRYEQYF	TGTGCCAGCAGTTTATCACCCTCCCGACTAGTACCAACGAGGTACGAGCAGTACTTC
TRBV18	TRBJ1-2	-	once	CASSPTGGGPVGYTF	TGTGCCAGCTCACCAACGGGGGGTGGTCCGGTCGGCTACACCTTC
TRBV21-1	TRBJ2-7	-	-	CASSIGCGYF	TGTGCCAGCAGCATCGGGTGTGGGTACTTC
TRBV29-1	TRBJ2-3	-	once	CSVSGGQSTTDTQYF	TGCAGCGTTTCTGGCGGACAGTCTACCACAGATACGCAGTATTTT
TRBV6-5	TRBJ1-5	-	-	CASSYRDGRNQPQHF	TGTGCCAGCAGTTATAGGGATGGGAGAAATCAGCCCCAGCATTTT
TRBV11-3	TRBJ1-1	TRBD1	-	CASSLDHRGPEAFF	TGTGCCAGCAGCTTAGATCATAGGGGGCCTGAAGCTTTCTTT
TRBV28	TRBJ1-2	-	-	CASSLSGDGYTF	TGTGCCAGCAGTTTGTCGGGTGATGGCTACACCTTC
TRBV2	TRBJ2-7	TRBD2	-	CASRASGSSYEQYF	TGTGCCAGCAGGGCTAGCGGGAGCTCCTACGAGCAGTACTTC
TRBV21-1	TRBJ2-1	-	-	CASSKGPGGPNEQFF	TGTGCCAGCAGCAAAGGGCCGGGAGGGCCAAATGAGCAGTTCTTC
TRBV6-6	TRBJ2-7	TRBD1	few	CASSYTRTGGNEQYF	TGTGCCAGCAGTTACACCCGGACAGGGGGCAACGAGCAGTACTTC
TRBV7-6	TRBJ2-7	-	-	CASTPNGEYYEQYF	TGTGCCAGCACCCCCAATGGGGAGTACTACGAGCAGTACTTC
TRBV6-6	TRBJ2-1	-	-	CASSLLGYNEQFF	TGTGCCAGCAGTTTGCTAGGTTACAATGAGCAGTTCTTC
TRBV28	TRBJ1-4	TRBD1	-	CASSVVGTVKEKLFF	TGTGCCAGCAGCGTAGTAGGGACAGTAAAAGAAAAACTGTTTTTT
TRBV19	TRBJ2-7	TRBD1	once	CASSTLQGEYEQYF	TGTGCCAGTAGTACCCTACAGGGGGAGTACGAGCAGTACTTC
TRBV28	TRBJ1-2	TRBD1	few	CASSLRTGRAGYTF	TGTGCCAGCAGTTTAAGGACAGGGCGGGCAGGCTACACCTTC
TRBV28	TRBJ2-5	-	-	CASSWEEETQYF	TGTGCCAGCAGTTGGGAGGAAGAGACCCAGTACTTC
TRBV7-9	TRBJ2-7	TRBD1	-	CASSFGADRLSYEQYF	TGTGCCAGCAGCTTTGGGGCGGACAGGCTCTCCTACGAGCAGTACTTC
TRBV5-8	TRBJ2-7	TRBD1	-	CASSRDTGVSYEQYF	TGTGCCAGCAGCCGCGACACAGGGGTGTCCTACGAGCAGTACTTC
TRBV6-1	TRBJ2-4	-	-	CASIEGGLAKNIQYF	TGTGCCAGCATCGAGGGGGGGCTAGCCAAAAACATTCAGTACTTC
TRBV25-1	TRBJ1-4	TRBD1	-	CASRGQGARLSEKLFF	TGTGCCAGCAGAGGACAGGGGGCTCGCTTAAGTGAAAAACTGTTTTTT
TRBV6-6	TRBJ2-7	-	-	CASSYSADGGYEQYF	TGTGCCAGCAGTTACTCGGCCGACGGGGGTTACGAGCAGTACTTC
TRBV11-3	TRBJ2-1	-	-	CASSSARGSYNEQFF	TGTGCCAGCAGCTCCGCCCGCGGCTCCTACAATGAGCAGTTCTTC
TRBV4-3	TRBJ2-6	-	-	CASSQDQGRGANVLTF	TGCGCCAGCAGCCAAGATCAGGGGCGTGGGGCCAACGTCCTGACTTTC
TRBV27	TRBJ1-6	-	-	CASRTGRAQPLHF	TGTGCCAGCAGGACGGGGAGGGCCCAACCCCTCCACTTT
TRBV7-3	TRBJ2-1	TRBD1	-	CASSPDRGTYNEQFF	TGTGCCAGCAGCCCAGACAGGGGGACATACAATGAGCAGTTCTTC